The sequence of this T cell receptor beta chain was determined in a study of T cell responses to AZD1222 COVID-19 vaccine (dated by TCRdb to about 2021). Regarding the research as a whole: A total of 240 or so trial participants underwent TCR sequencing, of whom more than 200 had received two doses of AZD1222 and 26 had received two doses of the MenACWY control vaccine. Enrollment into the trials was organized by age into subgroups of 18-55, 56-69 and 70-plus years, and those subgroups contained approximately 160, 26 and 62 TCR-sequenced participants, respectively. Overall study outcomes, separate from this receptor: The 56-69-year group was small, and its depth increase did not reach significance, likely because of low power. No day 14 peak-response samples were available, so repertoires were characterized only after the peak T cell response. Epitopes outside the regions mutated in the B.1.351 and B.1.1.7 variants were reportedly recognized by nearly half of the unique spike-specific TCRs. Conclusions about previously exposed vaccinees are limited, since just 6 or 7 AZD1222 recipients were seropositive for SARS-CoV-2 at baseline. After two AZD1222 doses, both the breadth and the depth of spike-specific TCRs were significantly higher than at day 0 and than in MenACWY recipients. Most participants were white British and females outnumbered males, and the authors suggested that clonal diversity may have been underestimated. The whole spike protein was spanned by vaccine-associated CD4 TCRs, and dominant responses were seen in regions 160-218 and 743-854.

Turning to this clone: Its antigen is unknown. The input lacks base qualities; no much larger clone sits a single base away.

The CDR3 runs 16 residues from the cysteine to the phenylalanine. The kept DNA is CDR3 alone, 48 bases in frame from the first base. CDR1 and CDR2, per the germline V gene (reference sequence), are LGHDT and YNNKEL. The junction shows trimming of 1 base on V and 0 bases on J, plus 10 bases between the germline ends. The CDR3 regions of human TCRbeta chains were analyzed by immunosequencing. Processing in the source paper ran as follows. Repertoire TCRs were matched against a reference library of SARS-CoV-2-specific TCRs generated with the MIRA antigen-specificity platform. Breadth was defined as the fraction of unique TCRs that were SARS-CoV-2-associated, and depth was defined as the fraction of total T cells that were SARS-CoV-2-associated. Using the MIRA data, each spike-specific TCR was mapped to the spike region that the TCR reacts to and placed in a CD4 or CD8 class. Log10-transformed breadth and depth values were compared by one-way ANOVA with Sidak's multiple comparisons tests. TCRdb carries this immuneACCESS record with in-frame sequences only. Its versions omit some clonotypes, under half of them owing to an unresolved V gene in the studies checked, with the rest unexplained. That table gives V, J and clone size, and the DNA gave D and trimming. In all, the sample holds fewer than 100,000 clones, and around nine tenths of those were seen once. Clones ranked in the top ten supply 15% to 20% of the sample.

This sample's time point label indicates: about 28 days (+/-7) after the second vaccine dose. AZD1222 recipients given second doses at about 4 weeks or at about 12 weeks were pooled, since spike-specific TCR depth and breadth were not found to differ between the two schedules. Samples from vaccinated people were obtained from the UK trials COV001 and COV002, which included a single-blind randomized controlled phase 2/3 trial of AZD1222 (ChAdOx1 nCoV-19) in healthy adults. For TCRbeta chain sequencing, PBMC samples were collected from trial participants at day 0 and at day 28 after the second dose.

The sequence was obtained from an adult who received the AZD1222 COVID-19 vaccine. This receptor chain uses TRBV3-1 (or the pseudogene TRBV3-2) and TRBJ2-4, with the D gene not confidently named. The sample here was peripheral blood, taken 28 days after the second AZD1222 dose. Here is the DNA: TGTGCCAGCAGCCAAGGTGGTATAATAGCCAAAAACATTCAGTACTTC. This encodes CASSQGGIIAKNIQYF.